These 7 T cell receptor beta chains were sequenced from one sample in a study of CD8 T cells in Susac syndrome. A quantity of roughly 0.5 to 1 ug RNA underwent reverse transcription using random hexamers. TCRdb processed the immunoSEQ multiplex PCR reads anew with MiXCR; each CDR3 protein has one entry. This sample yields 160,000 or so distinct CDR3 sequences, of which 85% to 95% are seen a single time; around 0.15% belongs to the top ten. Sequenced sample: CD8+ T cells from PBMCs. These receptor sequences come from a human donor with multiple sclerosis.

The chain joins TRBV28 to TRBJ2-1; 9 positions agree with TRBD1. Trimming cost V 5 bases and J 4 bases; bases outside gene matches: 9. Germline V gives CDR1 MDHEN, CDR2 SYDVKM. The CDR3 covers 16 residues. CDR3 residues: CASSPSGTGLYNEQFF. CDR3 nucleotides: TGTGCCAGCAGTCCTTCCGGGACAGGGCTATACAATGAGCAGTTCTTC.

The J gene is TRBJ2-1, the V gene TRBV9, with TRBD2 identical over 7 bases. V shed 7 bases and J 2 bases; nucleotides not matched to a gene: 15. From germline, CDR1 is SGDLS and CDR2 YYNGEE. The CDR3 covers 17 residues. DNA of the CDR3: TGTGCCAGCGGGGGTGAGGGAGGGGATGGCCCCTACAATGAGCAGTTCTTC. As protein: CASGGEGGDGPYNEQFF.

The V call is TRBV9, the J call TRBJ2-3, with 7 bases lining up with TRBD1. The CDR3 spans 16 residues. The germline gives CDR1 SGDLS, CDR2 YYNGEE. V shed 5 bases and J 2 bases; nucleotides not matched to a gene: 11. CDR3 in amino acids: CASSRGPRWTTDTQYF. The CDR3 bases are TGTGCCAGCAGTAGGGGGCCCCGATGGACCACAGATACGCAGTATTTT.

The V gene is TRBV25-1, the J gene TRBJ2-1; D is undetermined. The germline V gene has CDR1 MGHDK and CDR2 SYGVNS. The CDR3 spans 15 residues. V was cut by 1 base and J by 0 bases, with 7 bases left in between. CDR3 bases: TGTGCCAGCAGTGAATCGGCAGTCTCCTACAATGAGCAGTTCTTC. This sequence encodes CASSESAVSYNEQFF.

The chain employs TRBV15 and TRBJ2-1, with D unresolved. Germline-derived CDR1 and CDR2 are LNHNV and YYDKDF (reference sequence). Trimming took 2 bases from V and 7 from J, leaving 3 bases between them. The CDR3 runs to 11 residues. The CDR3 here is CATSRWNEQFF. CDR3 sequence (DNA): TGTGCCACCAGCAGATGGAATGAGCAGTTCTTC.

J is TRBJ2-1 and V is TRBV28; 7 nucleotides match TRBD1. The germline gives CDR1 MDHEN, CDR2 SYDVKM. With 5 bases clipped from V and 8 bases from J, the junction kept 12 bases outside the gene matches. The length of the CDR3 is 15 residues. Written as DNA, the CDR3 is TGTGCCAGCAGTAAGAAGGGGGCGGACTTCTATGAGCAGTTCTTC. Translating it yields CASSKKGADFYEQFF.

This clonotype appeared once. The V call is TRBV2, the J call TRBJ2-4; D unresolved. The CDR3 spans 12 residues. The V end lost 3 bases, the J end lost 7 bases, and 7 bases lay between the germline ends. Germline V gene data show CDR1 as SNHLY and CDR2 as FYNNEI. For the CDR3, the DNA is TGTGCCAGCAGTGATCGGCCTAACATTCAGTACTTC. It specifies CASSDRPNIQYF.